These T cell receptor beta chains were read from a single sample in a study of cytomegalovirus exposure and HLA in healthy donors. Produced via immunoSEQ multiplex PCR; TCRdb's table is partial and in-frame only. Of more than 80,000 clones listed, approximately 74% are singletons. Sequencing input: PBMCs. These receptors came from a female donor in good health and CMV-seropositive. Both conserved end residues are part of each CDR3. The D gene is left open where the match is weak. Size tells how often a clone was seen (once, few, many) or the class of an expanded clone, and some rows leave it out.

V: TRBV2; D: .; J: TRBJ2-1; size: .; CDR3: CASVGGGKRPYNEQFF; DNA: TGTGCCAGCGTAGGCGGTGGCAAGAGGCCCTACAATGAGCAGTTCTTC
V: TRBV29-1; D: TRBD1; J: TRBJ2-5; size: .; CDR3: CSVRPGGSETQYF; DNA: TGCAGCGTCCGGCCAGGGGGCTCGGAGACCCAGTACTTC
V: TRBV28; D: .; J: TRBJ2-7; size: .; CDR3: CASRTVHDSTYEQYF; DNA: TGTGCCAGCAGAACCGTACATGACAGTACCTACGAGCAGTACTTC
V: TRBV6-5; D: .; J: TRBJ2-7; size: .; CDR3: CASSYSKGGEQYF; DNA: TGTGCCAGCAGTTACTCGAAAGGGGGCGAGCAGTACTTC
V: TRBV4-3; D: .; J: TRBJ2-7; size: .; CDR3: CASSQAGGGEQYF; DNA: TGCGCCAGCAGCCAAGCTGGGGGCGGCGAGCAGTACTTC
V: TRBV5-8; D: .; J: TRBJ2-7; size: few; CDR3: CASSLLISYTPIIF; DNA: TGTGCCAGCAGCTTGTTAATCTCTTATACACCGATAATATTC
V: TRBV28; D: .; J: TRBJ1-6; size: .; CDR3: CASSLGGTGNSPLHF; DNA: TGTGCCAGCAGTTTAGGAGGGACGGGGAATTCACCCCTCCACTTT
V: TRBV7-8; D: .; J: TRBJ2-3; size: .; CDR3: CASSPRGTTDTQYF; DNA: TGTGCCAGCAGCCCCCGGGGGACCACAGATACGCAGTATTTT
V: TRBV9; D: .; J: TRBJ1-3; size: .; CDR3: CASSVDLTVGNTIYF; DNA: TGTGCCAGCAGCGTTGATCTAACAGTCGGAAACACCATATATTTT
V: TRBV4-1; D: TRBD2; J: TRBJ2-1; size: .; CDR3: CASRPAGGPGEQFF; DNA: TGCGCCAGCAGACCAGCGGGGGGGCCCGGTGAGCAGTTCTTC
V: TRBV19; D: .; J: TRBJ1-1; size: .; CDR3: CASSPRVSGAEAFF; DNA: TGTGCCAGTAGTCCGAGGGTCTCGGGGGCTGAAGCTTTCTTT
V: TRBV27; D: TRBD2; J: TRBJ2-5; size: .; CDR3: CASRAGTSRRKTQYF; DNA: TGTGCCAGCAGGGCCGGGACTAGCAGGCGGAAGACCCAGTACTTC
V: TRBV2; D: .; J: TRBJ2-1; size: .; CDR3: CASSVDTAAYNEQFF; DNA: TGTGCCAGCAGCGTCGACACCGCCGCCTACAATGAGCAGTTCTTC
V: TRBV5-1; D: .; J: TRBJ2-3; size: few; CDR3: CASSRQRGGSTDTQYF; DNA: TGCGCCAGCAGCCGCCAAAGGGGCGGAAGCACAGATACGCAGTATTTT
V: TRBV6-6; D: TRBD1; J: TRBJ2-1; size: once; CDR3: CASKDRGPRQDEQFF; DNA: TGTGCCAGCAAGGACAGGGGGCCCCGGCAGGATGAGCAGTTCTTC
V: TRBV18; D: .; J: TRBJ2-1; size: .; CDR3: CASSPRQAGIDNEQFF; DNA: TGTGCCAGCTCACCGAGACAGGCAGGGATAGACAATGAGCAGTTCTTC
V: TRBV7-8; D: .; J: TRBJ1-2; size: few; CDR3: CATTPGSNYGYTF; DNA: TGTGCCACCACACCGGGTTCTAACTATGGCTACACCTTC
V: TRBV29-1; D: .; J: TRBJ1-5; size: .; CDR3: CSVTDSLNQPQHF; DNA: TGCAGCGTTACTGACAGCCTCAATCAGCCCCAGCATTTT
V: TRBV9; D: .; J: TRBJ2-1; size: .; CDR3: CASSLSTGGSTSGPSYNEQFF; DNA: TGTGCCAGCAGCTTGTCGACAGGGGGCTCGACTAGCGGGCCTTCCTACAATGAGCAGTTCTTC
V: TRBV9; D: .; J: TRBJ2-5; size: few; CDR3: CASSPSAGRETQYF; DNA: TGTGCCAGCAGCCCTAGCGCGGGGAGGGAGACCCAGTACTTC
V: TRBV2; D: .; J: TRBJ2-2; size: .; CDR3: CASSGVRGRGTGELFF; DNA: TGTGCCAGCAGTGGGGTTAGGGGCAGGGGAACCGGGGAGCTGTTTTTT
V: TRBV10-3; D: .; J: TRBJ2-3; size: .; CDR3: CAISSQGITSTDTQYF; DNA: TGTGCCATTTCGAGCCAGGGTATCACTTCCACAGATACGCAGTATTTT
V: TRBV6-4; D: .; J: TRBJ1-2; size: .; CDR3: CASSFQGGGNYGYTF; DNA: TGTGCCAGCAGTTTCCAGGGAGGTGGTAACTATGGCTACACCTTC
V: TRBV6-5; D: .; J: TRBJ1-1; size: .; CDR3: CASSLGRRNTEAFF; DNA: TGTGCCAGCAGTCTAGGTCGTCGGAACACTGAAGCTTTCTTT
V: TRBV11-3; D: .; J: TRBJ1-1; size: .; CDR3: CASSPGGATEAFF; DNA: TGTGCCAGCAGCCCCGGCGGGGCCACTGAAGCTTTCTTT
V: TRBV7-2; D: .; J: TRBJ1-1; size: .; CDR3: CASSLVRVGTEAFF; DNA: TGTGCCAGCAGCTTAGTGCGGGTGGGCACTGAAGCTTTCTTT
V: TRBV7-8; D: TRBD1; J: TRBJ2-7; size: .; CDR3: CASSSRDSSYEQYF; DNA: TGTGCCAGCAGCTCACGGGACAGCTCGTACGAGCAGTACTTC
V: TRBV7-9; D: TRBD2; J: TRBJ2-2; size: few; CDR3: CASTGGGGTNTGELFF; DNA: TGTGCCAGCACTGGCGGGGGGGGGACGAACACCGGGGAGCTGTTTTTT
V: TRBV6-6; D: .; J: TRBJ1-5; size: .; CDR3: CASSGTLNQPQHF; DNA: TGTGCCAGCAGCGGGACACTTAATCAGCCCCAGCATTTT
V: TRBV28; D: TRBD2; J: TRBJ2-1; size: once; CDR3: CASSETSGTYNEQFF; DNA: TGTGCCAGCAGTGAGACTAGCGGGACCTACAATGAGCAGTTCTTC
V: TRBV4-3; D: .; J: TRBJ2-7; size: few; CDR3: CASSQGPGQGNYEQYF; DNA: TGCGCCAGCAGCCAGGGCCCCGGGCAGGGGAACTACGAGCAGTACTTC